Each of the 22 T cell receptor beta chains below was sequenced from the same sample in a study of Tregs in tolerant kidney transplant recipients. TCRdb's copy holds only in-frame clones and misses some; the assay was immunoSEQ multiplex PCR. Among about 240,000 clones, around 81% were seen once, and the ten largest hold about 0.68%. The sample was CD4+ T cells from blood. Receptors were obtained from a human donor in good health.

J is TRBJ1-3 and V is TRBV11-2, with 7 bases lining up with TRBD1. The J segment lost 4 bases and the V segment lost 10 bases, leaving 10 bases of the junction unmatched. Germline CDR1 is SGHAT and CDR2 is FQNNGV. There are 14 residues in the CDR3. CDR3 amino acids: CATTGALEGNTIYF. CDR3 sequence (DNA): TGTGCCACTACAGGGGCCCTCGAAGGAAACACCATATATTTT.

This rearrangement joins TRBV11-2 to TRBJ2-2; TRBD2 matches at 14 bases. V gave up 4 bases and J gave up 5 bases; unmatched junction bases: 9. Germline-derived CDR1 and CDR2 are SGHAT and FQNNGV. This CDR3 comprises 18 residues. Written as DNA, the CDR3 is TGTGCCAGCAGCTCTCCCGGGACTAGCGGGAGCGTGACCGGGGAGCTGTTTTTT. The encoded protein is CASSSPGTSGSVTGELFF.

This clone was detected once. J is TRBJ2-7 and V is TRBV7-9; D is perhaps TRBD1 (5 bases). Germline CDR1 is SEHNR and CDR2 is FQNEAQ (reference sequence). Trimming cost V 3 bases and J 3 bases, with 12 bases left between them. This CDR3 has 14 amino acids. CDR3: CASSFARGFYEQYF. DNA for the CDR3: TGTGCCAGCAGCTTTGCAAGGGGTTTCTACGAGCAGTACTTC.

The chain links TRBV11-3 to TRBJ1-2, with D perhaps matching TRBD1 (5 bases). The germline V gene encodes CDR1 SGHNT and CDR2 YENEEA. The CDR3 spans 14 residues. Trimming shortened V by 8 bases and J by 4 bases, and 17 bases separated the two germline ends. CDR3 nucleotide sequence: TGTGCCAGCCGAAACCCGGGGGAGGCCTATGGCTACACCTTC. Translating gives CASRNPGEAYGYTF. Full variable domain (outside the CDR3, taken from reference TRBV11-3 and TRBJ1-2): EAGVVQSPRYKIIEKKQPVAFWCNPISGHNTLYWYLQNLGQGPELLIRYENEEAVDDSQLPKDRFSAERLKGVDSTLKIQPAELGDSAVYLCASRNPGEAYGYTFGSGTRLTVV.

This chain connects TRBV5-1 to TRBJ2-7; D is perhaps TRBD1 (5 bases). CDR1 is SGHRS and CDR2 is YFSETQ in the germline V gene. The CDR3 totals 14 residues. V was shortened by 2 bases and J by 2 bases, with 11 bases between the two germline ends. CDR3 DNA: TGCGCCAGCAGCTTATGGGGCCTCACCTACGAGCAGTACTTC. Translated, it gives CASSLWGLTYEQYF.

This clone was found a few times. V usage is TRBV7-9 and J usage is TRBJ1-5; D unresolved. Germline V gives CDR1 SEHNR, CDR2 FQNEAQ (reference sequence). V was cut by 0 bases and J by 5 bases, with 2 bases left in between. CDR3 size: 12 residues. The CDR3 coding sequence is TGTGCCAGCAGCTTAGCGGATCAGCCCCAGCATTTT. Protein: CASSLADQPQHF. Filled out from reference TRBV7-9 and TRBJ1-5, the complete variable domain reads DTGVSQNPRHKITKRGQNVTFRCDPISEHNRLYWYRQTLGQGPEFLTYFQNEAQLEKSRLLSDRFSAERPKGSFSTLEIQRTEQGDSAMYLCASSLADQPQHFGDGTRLSIL.

The V and J genes are TRBV30 and TRBJ1-3; 8 nucleotides agree with TRBD1. CDR1 GTSNPN and CDR2 SVGIG come from the germline V gene (reference sequence). This CDR3 is 13 amino acids long. V lost 2 bases and J lost 8; bases outside the gene matches: 5. The CDR3: CAWSPQGAHTIYF. In nucleotides, the CDR3 is TGTGCCTGGAGTCCCCAGGGGGCCCACACCATATATTTT.

The chain employs TRBV5-1 and TRBJ1-4, with TRBD1 matching over 9 bases. Germline-derived CDR1 and CDR2 are SGHRS and YFSETQ. The V and J ends lost 3 bases and 0 bases, in that order; junction bases with no gene match: 3. The CDR3 extends over 16 amino acids. Here the CDR3 DNA reads TGCGCCAGCAGCTCACAGGGGGCTGCAACTAATGAAAAACTGTTTTTT. Its translation: CASSSQGAATNEKLFF.

The V call is TRBV2, the J call TRBJ2-3, with 8 bases matching TRBD2. Germline V CDR1 and CDR2: SNHLY, FYNNEI. The CDR3 consists of 15 residues. Unmatched junction bases numbered 6, after V lost 3 bases and J lost 4 bases. The CDR3: CASSERTSFPDTQYF. In DNA form, the CDR3 reads TGTGCCAGCAGTGAGAGGACTAGCTTCCCAGATACGCAGTATTTT.

The J gene is TRBJ1-2, the V gene TRBV6-6; maybe TRBD1 (5 bases). The germline V and J ends were trimmed by 4 bases and 5 bases, with 17 bases remaining between them. Germline CDR1 MNHNY, CDR2 SVGAGI (reference sequence). The CDR3 contains 15 residues. The CDR3 here is CASSSSRVKWYGYTF. Written as DNA, the CDR3 is TGTGCCAGCAGTTCCTCCAGGGTTAAATGGTATGGCTACACCTTC.

The rearrangement uses TRBV18 and TRBJ2-1, with TRBD2 identical over 11 bases. The CDR3 extends over 17 amino acids. Germline V gene lookup returns CDR1 KGHSH and CDR2 LQKENI. The trim removed 1 base at V and 6 bases at J, leaving 8 bases unmatched. In DNA, the CDR3 is TGTGCCAGCTCACCACGTCTAGGGACTAGCGGACTCAATGAGCAGTTCTTC. Translating it yields CASSPRLGTSGLNEQFF.

The chain carries TRBV14 and TRBJ1-4, with D unclear. CDR3 size: 14 residues. The V end was cut by 3 bases, the J end by 8 bases, with 13 bases between. In germline, CDR1 is SGHDN, CDR2 FVKESK. CDR3 DNA: TGTGCCAGCAGCCAGGGCGCCAAACGGGAAAAACTGTTTTTT. This encodes CASSQGAKREKLFF.

The J gene is TRBJ1-3, the V gene TRBV5-8; D uncertain. The germline CDR1 and CDR2 sequences are SGHTS and YDEGEE. The CDR3 contains 15 residues. Trimming pared 1 base from V and 0 bases from J, leaving 8 bases between. CDR3 nucleotide sequence: TGTGCCAGCAGCTTGATAGGTTACTCTGGAAACACCATATATTTT. Translating gives CASSLIGYSGNTIYF.

The genes are TRBV6-5 and TRBJ2-3; D gene unclear. Looked up from germline, CDR1 is MNHEY and CDR2 is SVGAGI. Trimming left V 6 bases short and J 0 bases short, with 13 bases between. The CDR3 length is 15 residues. The DNA of the CDR3 is TGTGCCAGCAGCGATATATTAGCCAGCACAGATACGCAGTATTTT. This sequence encodes CASSDILASTDTQYF.

The chain recombines TRBV5-5 with TRBJ1-2, with 8 bases aligning to TRBD1. The CDR3 runs 13 residues. Germline V CDR1 and CDR2: SGHKS, YYEKEE (reference sequence). V trimming: 4 bases; J trimming: 8 bases; junction bases outside the gene matches: 7. This CDR3 is CASSPTGVDGYTF. CDR3 sequence (DNA): TGTGCCAGCAGCCCGACAGGGGTGGACGGCTACACCTTC.

The gene calls are TRBV7-2 and TRBJ2-7; D unresolved. The CDR3 spans 15 residues. Between the trimmed V and J ends, which lost 3 bases and 2 bases, there was a span of 14 bases. The germline V gene has CDR1 SGHTA and CDR2 FQGNSA. The CDR3 region has the DNA TGTGCCAGCAGCTTTAGGCCCTCCCCAACCTACGAGCAGTACTTC. Translated: CASSFRPSPTYEQYF.

This sequence joins TRBV5-1 and TRBJ2-3; tentatively, D is TRBD1 or TRBD2 (6 bases each). This CDR3 contains 17 residues. The V and J ends lost 6 bases and 2 bases respectively, with 22 bases between them. The V gene's germline CDR1 is SGHRS and CDR2 YFSETQ. In nucleotides, the CDR3 is TGCGCCAGCAACCCCTGGGGGGCAGGGGAATACACAGATACGCAGTATTTT. Translation: CASNPWGAGEYTDTQYF.

The V call is TRBV7-6, the J call TRBJ2-3; D remains unclear. CDR3 length equals 15 residues. Germline V CDR1 and CDR2: SGHVS, FNYEAQ. The V and J ends lost 5 bases and 2 bases respectively, with 14 bases between them. CDR3 DNA sequence: TGTGCCAGCAGCCTCCGGCCTTTCGCCACAGATACGCAGTATTTT. Protein sequence: CASSLRPFATDTQYF.

This rearrangement joins TRBV7-9 to TRBJ1-1; D might be TRBD1 (5 bases). CDR1 and CDR2 (germline): SEHNR, FQNEAQ (reference sequence). The V and J ends lost 1 base and 8 bases respectively, with 14 bases between them. The CDR3 consists of 14 residues. The CDR3 nucleotides read TGTGCCAGCAGCTTAGTTGGGCAGGGTGAAGAAGCTTTCTTT. Its protein product is CASSLVGQGEEAFF.

This clone was picked up a small number of times. The V call is TRBV7-9, the J call TRBJ1-3; 7 positions match TRBD1. The CDR3 sequence is 13 residues long. Germline CDR1 reads SEHNR; CDR2 reads FQNEAQ (reference sequence). The V segment lost 7 bases and the J segment 14 bases; nucleotides outside the gene matches: 14. The CDR3 spells CASTNWDSLVLYF. CDR3 DNA sequence: TGTGCCAGCACCAATTGGGACAGCCTCGTGCTATATTTT.

The chain carries TRBV2 and TRBJ1-1, with D perhaps matching TRBD1 (5 bases). Germline CDR1 and CDR2: SNHLY and FYNNEI. V was pared by 7 bases and J by 1 base, with 10 bases between. The CDR3 runs to 13 residues. CDR3 sequence (DNA): TGTGCCAGCACCTTGGACACGAACACTGAAGCTTTCTTT. It translates to CASTLDTNTEAFF.

The CDR3 DNA reads as TGTGCCTGGAGTGTAGTTGACCTAAGGAATGGCTACACCTTC. Amino acids: CAWSVVDLRNGYTF. V gene TRBV30 combines with J gene TRBJ1-2; no reliable D call. This CDR3 is built from 14 residues. Germline-derived CDR1 and CDR2 are GTSNPN and SVGIG (reference sequence). Trimming stripped 0 bases from V and 6 bases from J, with 14 bases between.